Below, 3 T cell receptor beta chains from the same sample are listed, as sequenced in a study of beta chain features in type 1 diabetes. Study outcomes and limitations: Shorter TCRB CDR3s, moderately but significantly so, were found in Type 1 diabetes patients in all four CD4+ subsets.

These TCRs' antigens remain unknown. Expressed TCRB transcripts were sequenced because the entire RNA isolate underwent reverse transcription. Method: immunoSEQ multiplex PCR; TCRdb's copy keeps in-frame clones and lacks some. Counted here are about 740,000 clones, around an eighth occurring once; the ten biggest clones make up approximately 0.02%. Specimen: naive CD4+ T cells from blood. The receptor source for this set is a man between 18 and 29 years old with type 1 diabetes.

The CDR3 sequence is CASSTPLDGLNQPQHF. Written as DNA, the CDR3 is TGTGCCAGCAGTACGCCGCTGGACGGGCTTAATCAGCCCCAGCATTTT. The rearrangement uses TRBV28 and TRBJ1-5; D remains unclear. CDR3 length: 16 residues. V was pared by 5 bases and J by 4 bases, with 18 bases between. CDR1 and CDR2 from the germline V gene are MDHEN and SYDVKM. Looking up the rest from reference TRBV28 and TRBJ1-5 gives the full variable domain: DVKVTQSSRYLVKRTGEKVFLECVQDMDHENMFWYRQDPGLGLRLIYFSYDVKMKEKGDIPEGYSVSREKKERFSLILESASTNQTSMYLCASSTPLDGLNQPQHFGDGTRLSIL.

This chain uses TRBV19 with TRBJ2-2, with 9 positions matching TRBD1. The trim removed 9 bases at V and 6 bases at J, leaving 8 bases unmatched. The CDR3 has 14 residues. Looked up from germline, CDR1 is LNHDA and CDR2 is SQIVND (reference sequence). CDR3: CASRDREVPGELFF. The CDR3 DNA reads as TGTGCCAGCAGGGACAGGGAAGTCCCCGGGGAGCTGTTTTTT.

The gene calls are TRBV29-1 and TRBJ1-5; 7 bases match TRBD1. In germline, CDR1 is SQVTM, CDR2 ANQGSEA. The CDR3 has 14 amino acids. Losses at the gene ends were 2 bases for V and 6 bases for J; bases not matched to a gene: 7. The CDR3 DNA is TGCAGCGTTGAAACAGGGGTAGGCCTTCAGCCCCAGCATTTT. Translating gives CSVETGVGLQPQHF.